This is a list of T cell receptor beta chains from one sample in a study of blood T cells in healthy people across ages. TCRdb analysed the 5' RACE reads with MiXCR anew, one entry per CDR3 protein. The table shows about 780,000 distinct CDR3 sequences, with around 62% occurring only once. The specimen was blood. These receptors were taken from a man in his thirties or forties in good health. Each CDR3 is given with its conserved first and last residue. Fields, in order: CDR3 protein, CDR3 DNA, D gene, J gene, V gene, clone size, CDR3 length. A D gene is named only where the DNA matches it firmly. The size entry is marked missing in some rows and otherwise reads once, few, many or a size class.

CDR3: CASRESADTQYF
DNA: TGTGCCAGCAGAGAAAGTGCCGATACGCAGTATTTT
D: NA
J: TRBJ2-3
V: TRBV6-5
size: NA
length: 12

CDR3: CSAKSGQGTGDEQFF
DNA: TGCAGTGCAAAGTCTGGACAGGGGACGGGAGATGAGCAGTTCTTC
D: TRBD1
J: TRBJ2-1
V: TRBV20-1
size: NA
length: 15

CDR3: CASSQGLGAEKLFF
DNA: TGTGCCAGCAGCCAAGGACTCGGCGCTGAAAAACTGTTTTTT
D: NA
J: TRBJ1-4
V: TRBV3-1
size: NA
length: 14

CDR3: CASSLFRATEAFF
DNA: TGTGCCAGCAGTTTATTCAGGGCAACTGAAGCTTTCTTT
D: NA
J: TRBJ1-1
V: TRBV28
size: NA
length: 13

CDR3: CASSSEGQVVSYEQYF
DNA: TGTGCCAGCAGCAGCGAAGGACAGGTCGTCTCCTACGAGCAGTACTTC
D: TRBD1
J: TRBJ2-7
V: TRBV11-2
size: NA
length: 16

CDR3: CSAQGYNSPLHF
DNA: TGCAGTGCTCAGGGTTATAATTCACCCCTCCACTTT
D: NA
J: TRBJ1-6
V: TRBV20-1
size: NA
length: 12

CDR3: CASSDSGAGDYNEQFF
DNA: TGTGCCAGCAGTGACTCGGGAGCGGGGGATTACAATGAGCAGTTCTTC
D: TRBD2
J: TRBJ2-1
V: TRBV6-4
size: NA
length: 16

CDR3: CASKALGSQPQHF
DNA: TGTGCCAGCAAGGCCCTAGGGAGTCAGCCCCAGCATTTT
D: NA
J: TRBJ1-5
V: TRBV28
size: NA
length: 13

CDR3: CASSGREAGDHYEQYF
DNA: TGTGCCAGCAGCGGGCGAGAGGCGGGAGACCACTACGAGCAGTACTTC
D: TRBD2
J: TRBJ2-7
V: TRBV2
size: NA
length: 16

CDR3: CATSRDRNPFNSPLHF
DNA: TGTGCCACCAGCAGAGATAGGAACCCGTTCAATTCACCCCTCCACTTT
D: NA
J: TRBJ1-6
V: TRBV15
size: few
length: 16

CDR3: CASRSGQGDTDTQYF
DNA: TGTGCCAGCAGATCGGGACAGGGTGACACAGATACGCAGTATTTT
D: TRBD1
J: TRBJ2-3
V: TRBV6-1
size: NA
length: 15

CDR3: CATSDYSGGARETQYF
DNA: TGTGCCACCAGTGATTACTCCGGGGGGGCCCGGGAGACCCAGTACTTC
D: TRBD2
J: TRBJ2-5
V: TRBV24-1
size: NA
length: 16

CDR3: CSVEDRRVSTDTQYF
DNA: TGCAGCGTTGAAGATCGGAGGGTCAGCACAGATACGCAGTATTTT
D: NA
J: TRBJ2-3
V: TRBV29-1
size: NA
length: 15

CDR3: CASSQGPRVIGTEAFF
DNA: TGCGCCAGCAGCCAGGGCCCAAGAGTAATAGGCACTGAAGCTTTCTTT
D: NA
J: TRBJ1-1
V: TRBV4-3
size: NA
length: 16

CDR3: CASSEDGAGTEAFF
DNA: TGTGCCAGCAGTGAAGACGGAGCGGGCACTGAAGCTTTCTTT
D: NA
J: TRBJ1-1
V: TRBV2
size: NA
length: 14

CDR3: CASSSGTGGSETQYF
DNA: TGTGCCAGCAGCTCAGGGACAGGGGGCTCGGAGACCCAGTACTTC
D: TRBD1
J: TRBJ2-5
V: TRBV7-9
size: few
length: 15

CDR3: CASSVLSDRSYEQYF
DNA: TGTGCCAGCAGCGTCCTCTCGGACAGATCCTACGAGCAGTACTTC
D: NA
J: TRBJ2-7
V: TRBV9
size: NA
length: 15

CDR3: CASSQDWASYEQYF
DNA: TGCGCCAGCAGCCAAGATTGGGCCTCCTACGAGCAGTACTTC
D: NA
J: TRBJ2-7
V: TRBV4-3
size: NA
length: 14